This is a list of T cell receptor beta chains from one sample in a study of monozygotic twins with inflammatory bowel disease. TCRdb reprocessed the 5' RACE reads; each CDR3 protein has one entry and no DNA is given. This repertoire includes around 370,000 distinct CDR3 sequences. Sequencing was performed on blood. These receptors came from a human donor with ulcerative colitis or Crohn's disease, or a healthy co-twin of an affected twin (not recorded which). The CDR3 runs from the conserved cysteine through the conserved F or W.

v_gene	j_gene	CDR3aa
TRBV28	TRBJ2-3	CASSSVAGDTDTQYF
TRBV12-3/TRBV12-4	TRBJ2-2	CASRRTGFPGELFF
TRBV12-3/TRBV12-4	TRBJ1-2	CASSSRQGQGYTF
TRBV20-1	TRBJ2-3	CSVSPGAVTDTQYF
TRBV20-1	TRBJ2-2	CSAPRGGSTGELFF
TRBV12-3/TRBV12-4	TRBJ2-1	CASSLNPDNEQFF
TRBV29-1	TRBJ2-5	CSAAGGRLGETQYF
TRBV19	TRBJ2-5	CASSPTDHQETQYF
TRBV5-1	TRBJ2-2	CASSLVEGRTGELFF
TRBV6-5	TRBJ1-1	CASSYVLGRTEAFF
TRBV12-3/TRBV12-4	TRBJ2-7	CASASLGTQCYF
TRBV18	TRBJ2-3	CASSPLGQGRTDTQYF
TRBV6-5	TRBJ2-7	CASSYSGRYEQYF
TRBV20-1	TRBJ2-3	CSVGFSDTQYF
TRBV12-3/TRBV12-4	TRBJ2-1	CASSPGTSGAQRQFF
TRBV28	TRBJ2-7	CASSVQRVSYEQYF
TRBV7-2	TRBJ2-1	CASSSSGGADEQFF
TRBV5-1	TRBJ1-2	CASSQGTTGYYGYTF
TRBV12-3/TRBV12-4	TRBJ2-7	CASSFMGGARFWEQYF
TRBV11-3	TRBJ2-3	CASSSRGGDTQYF